A selection of T cell receptor beta chains follows, all from one sample in a study of blood T cell repertoires in COVID-19. The method was immunoSEQ multiplex PCR; TCRdb's version includes in-frame clones alone and lacks a portion of them. The sample includes more than 95,000 clones, about 85% of them seen just once. Sequencing was carried out using peripheral blood. These receptors originate from a human donor in a cohort sampled during active COVID-19. Each CDR3 is given with its conserved first and last residue. Fields, in order: V gene, J gene, clone size, D gene, CDR3 protein, CDR3 DNA. D genes are given only for firm matches. Clone sizes are given selectively: once, few, many, or a class where the clone is expanded.

V gene: TRBV7-9; J gene: TRBJ1-1; clone size: NA; D gene: NA; CDR3 protein: CASSLDSTGVVNTEAFF; CDR3 DNA: TGTGCCAGCAGCTTAGATTCTACGGGGGTCGTAAACACTGAAGCTTTCTTT
V gene: TRBV3-1/TRBV3-2; J gene: TRBJ2-7; clone size: NA; D gene: TRBD1; CDR3 protein: CASSPPGQGSYEQYF; CDR3 DNA: TGTGCCAGCAGCCCCCCCGGACAGGGATCGTACGAGCAGTACTTC
V gene: TRBV6-5; J gene: TRBJ2-5; clone size: NA; D gene: NA; CDR3 protein: CAHRRGTGETQYF; CDR3 DNA: TGTGCTCATAGACGGGGGACGGGGGAGACCCAGTACTTC
V gene: TRBV28; J gene: TRBJ1-1; clone size: NA; D gene: NA; CDR3 protein: CASRPGEGLTEAFF; CDR3 DNA: TGTGCCAGCAGACCCGGGGAGGGGTTAACTGAAGCTTTCTTT
V gene: TRBV5-6; J gene: TRBJ2-7; clone size: NA; D gene: NA; CDR3 protein: CASSYLTGSDSYEQYF; CDR3 DNA: TGTGCCAGCAGCTATCTGACCGGGAGTGACTCCTACGAGCAGTACTTC
V gene: TRBV14; J gene: TRBJ1-1; clone size: NA; D gene: NA; CDR3 protein: CASSQNSIQSNTEAFF; CDR3 DNA: TGTGCCAGCAGCCAAAACTCGATTCAATCCAACACTGAAGCTTTCTTT
V gene: TRBV13; J gene: TRBJ1-4; clone size: NA; D gene: NA; CDR3 protein: CASSLARGVGEKLFF; CDR3 DNA: TGTGCCAGCAGCTTAGCTCGGGGTGTAGGGGAAAAACTGTTTTTT
V gene: TRBV12-3/TRBV12-4; J gene: TRBJ2-5; clone size: NA; D gene: NA; CDR3 protein: CASSPGTGTPQYF; CDR3 DNA: TGTGCCAGCAGTCCCGGAACCGGGACTCCACAGTACTTC
V gene: TRBV3-1/TRBV3-2; J gene: TRBJ2-1; clone size: NA; D gene: NA; CDR3 protein: CASSVNGLYNEQFF; CDR3 DNA: TGTGCCAGCAGCGTCAACGGACTTTACAATGAGCAGTTCTTC
V gene: TRBV19; J gene: TRBJ1-3; clone size: NA; D gene: NA; CDR3 protein: CASSTRNSGNTIYF; CDR3 DNA: TGTGCCAGTAGTACCCGTAACTCTGGAAACACCATATATTTT
V gene: TRBV10-3; J gene: TRBJ2-3; clone size: NA; D gene: NA; CDR3 protein: CATDPRGGTDTQYF; CDR3 DNA: TGTGCCACCGACCCCAGGGGGGGCACAGATACGCAGTATTTT
V gene: TRBV14; J gene: TRBJ2-3; clone size: NA; D gene: TRBD1; CDR3 protein: CASSRDRVVGTQYF; CDR3 DNA: TGTGCCAGCAGCCGGGACAGGGTAGTTGGTACGCAGTATTTT
V gene: TRBV28; J gene: TRBJ2-1; clone size: NA; D gene: TRBD2; CDR3 protein: CASSLGTSIRGQFF; CDR3 DNA: TGTGCCAGCAGTTTAGGGACTAGCATTAGGGGGCAGTTCTTC
V gene: TRBV18; J gene: TRBJ2-1; clone size: NA; D gene: TRBD2; CDR3 protein: CASSPPGGSSYNEQFF; CDR3 DNA: TGTGCCAGCTCACCACCAGGCGGGAGCTCCTACAATGAGCAGTTCTTC
V gene: TRBV5-1; J gene: TRBJ2-7; clone size: NA; D gene: NA; CDR3 protein: CASSLVFAGEQYF; CDR3 DNA: TGCGCCAGCAGCTTGGTATTTGCGGGCGAGCAGTACTTC
V gene: TRBV20-1; J gene: TRBJ1-1; clone size: NA; D gene: NA; CDR3 protein: CSASIQGLNTEAFF; CDR3 DNA: TGCAGTGCTAGTATTCAGGGCCTGAACACTGAAGCTTTCTTT
V gene: TRBV9; J gene: TRBJ1-6; clone size: few; D gene: NA; CDR3 protein: CASSLGSDPSNSPLHF; CDR3 DNA: TGTGCCAGCAGCCTAGGAAGCGACCCCTCGAATTCACCCCTCCACTTT
V gene: TRBV20-1; J gene: TRBJ1-4; clone size: NA; D gene: NA; CDR3 protein: CSASRPGDEKLFF; CDR3 DNA: TGCAGTGCTAGTCGGCCAGGGGACGAAAAACTGTTTTTT
V gene: TRBV6-4; J gene: TRBJ1-1; clone size: NA; D gene: NA; CDR3 protein: CASSASGGTEAFF; CDR3 DNA: TGTGCCAGCAGTGCTTCGGGGGGCACTGAAGCTTTCTTT
V gene: TRBV6-2/TRBV6-3; J gene: TRBJ1-1; clone size: NA; D gene: NA; CDR3 protein: CASSRTDTEAFF; CDR3 DNA: TGTGCCAGCAGTAGGACAGACACTGAAGCTTTCTTT
V gene: TRBV19; J gene: TRBJ2-1; clone size: NA; D gene: NA; CDR3 protein: CASTKGGGPLNEQFF; CDR3 DNA: TGTGCCAGTACTAAGGGGGGAGGGCCTTTAAACGAGCAGTTCTTC
V gene: TRBV3-1/TRBV3-2; J gene: TRBJ2-7; clone size: NA; D gene: TRBD2; CDR3 protein: CASSPGLAGGLYEQYF; CDR3 DNA: TGTGCCAGCAGCCCGGGACTAGCGGGGGGGCTATACGAGCAGTACTTC
V gene: TRBV3-1/TRBV3-2; J gene: TRBJ2-1; clone size: once; D gene: TRBD2; CDR3 protein: CASSQQVAGAYNEQFF; CDR3 DNA: TGTGCCAGCAGCCAACAGGTGGCGGGAGCCTACAATGAGCAGTTCTTC